This T cell receptor beta chain was sequenced for a study of control samples from healthy donors and cancer patients. The data were produced by immunoSEQ multiplex PCR, yet TCRdb's version contains in-frame clones alone and is incomplete. Among 75,000 to 95,000 clones, 90% to 95% were seen once, and the ten largest hold approximately 1.5%. What was sequenced was blood. The source of this sequence is a woman in her twenties or thirties in good health.

The chain's CDR3 is CASSPSTGEMHNEQFF. Here the CDR3 DNA reads TGTGCCAGCAGCCCCTCGACAGGAGAAATGCACAATGAGCAGTTCTTC. The chain joins TRBV13 to TRBJ2-1, with a weak D call TRBD1 (6 bases). The germline V gene encodes CDR1 PRHDT and CDR2 FYEKMQ (reference sequence). CDR3 length: 16 residues. Deletions cut 5 bases from V and 5 bases from J, with 19 bases between.